The rows below give T cell receptor beta chains drawn from one sample of a study of cytomegalovirus exposure and HLA in healthy donors. Only in-frame clones appear in the TCRdb table, and some are missing; sequencing was by immunoSEQ multiplex PCR. This table has fewer than 85,000 clones, about 78% appearing once. Sequenced input: PBMCs. The receptors originated from a man aged 18 to 29 in good health and CMV-seropositive. Each CDR3 is given with its conserved first and last residue. D genes are given only for firm matches. Size is omitted from some rows. Given values are once, few, many or a class for expanded clones.

>TRBV6-1|TRBJ2-7|.|.
CASSDTVYEQYF
TGTGCCAGCAGTGATACAGTCTACGAGCAGTACTTC
>TRBV6-5|TRBJ1-1|.|.
CASSYSTGTKNTEAFF
TGTGCCAGCAGTTACTCGACAGGTACAAAGAACACTGAAGCTTTCTTT
>TRBV5-1|TRBJ2-1|.|TRBD2
CASSSSGTSYNEQFF
TGCGCCAGCAGCAGTTCCGGGACTAGCTACAATGAGCAGTTCTTC
>TRBV6-5|TRBJ2-2|.|TRBD2
CASSRLAGAAGELFF
TGTGCCAGCAGTCGCCTAGCGGGAGCGGCCGGGGAGCTGTTTTTT
>TRBV7-9|TRBJ1-1|.|.
CASSPSGNAFF
TGTGCCAGCAGCCCATCCGGGAACGCTTTCTTT
>TRBV5-3|TRBJ1-4|few|TRBD1
CARSHPMGQGNEKLFF
TGTGCCAGAAGCCACCCTATGGGACAGGGTAATGAAAAACTGTTTTTT
>TRBV7-9|TRBJ2-6|few|.
CASSLIGGFSGANVLTF
TGTGCCAGCAGCTTAATCGGGGGTTTCTCTGGGGCCAACGTCCTGACTTTC
>TRBV29-1|TRBJ1-5|.|TRBD1
CSVRTGTGGQPQHF
TGCAGCGTACGAACCGGGACAGGGGGCCAGCCCCAGCATTTT
>TRBV6-6|TRBJ2-2|.|.
CASSYLPTNTGELFF
TGTGCCAGCAGTTACTTACCTACGAACACCGGGGAGCTGTTTTTT
>TRBV6-1|TRBJ2-4|.|.
CASSEGGTKNIQYF
TGTGCCAGCAGTGAAGGAGGGACCAAAAACATTCAGTACTTC
>TRBV9|TRBJ2-3|.|.
CASSVDPAGLFAGF
TGTGCCAGCAGCGTAGATCCAGCCGGACTATTTGCCGGTTTT
>TRBV6-5|TRBJ1-1|.|.
CASSYSRALNTEAFF
TGTGCCAGCAGTTATTCTCGAGCCTTGAACACTGAAGCTTTCTTT
>TRBV7-6|TRBJ2-3|.|.
CASTAGSTDTQYF
TGTGCCAGCACGGCGGGAAGCACAGATACGCAGTATTTT
>TRBV25-1|TRBJ1-2|.|TRBD1
CASSEFQGVNGYTF
TGTGCCAGCAGTGAATTCCAGGGGGTAAATGGCTACACCTTC
>TRBV25-1|TRBJ1-2|.|TRBD1
CASSAETGGKYGYTF
TGTGCCAGCAGTGCCGAGACAGGGGGCAAGTATGGCTACACCTTC
>TRBV6-1|TRBJ1-2|.|TRBD1
CASSEVRGQGGGYTF
TGTGCCAGCAGTGAGGTTAGAGGACAGGGGGGCGGCTACACCTTC
>TRBV6-1|TRBJ1-5|.|.
CASSPSGQPDGPQHF
TGTGCCAGCAGCCCAAGTGGACAGCCGGATGGGCCCCAGCATTTT
>TRBV5-4|TRBJ1-3|few|TRBD1
CASSLQGAVDGNTIYF
TGTGCCAGCAGCTTGCAGGGGGCCGTCGATGGAAACACCATATATTTT
>TRBV16|TRBJ2-7|.|.
CASGRGSYEQYF
TGTGCCAGCGGCAGGGGCTCCTACGAGCAGTACTTC
>TRBV28|TRBJ1-1|.|.
CASSFGGDEAFF
TGTGCCAGCAGTTTTGGAGGGGACGAAGCTTTCTTT
>TRBV6-4|TRBJ1-4|.|.
CASLLLRGNHEKLFF
TGTGCCAGCCTTCTCCTAAGGGGAAATCATGAAAAACTGTTTTTT
>TRBV7-9|TRBJ2-7|.|TRBD2
CASSRDLAGRQYF
TGTGCCAGCAGCCGAGACTTAGCGGGAAGGCAGTACTTC
>TRBV27|TRBJ1-2|.|.
CASSLSAGDYGYTF
TGTGCCAGCAGTTTATCTGCAGGGGACTATGGCTACACCTTC
>TRBV10-2|TRBJ2-7|.|.
CASSDGGTSSYEQYF
TGCGCCAGCAGTGATGGCGGGACCTCCTCCTACGAGCAGTACTTC
>TRBV10-2|TRBJ1-1|.|.
CASRSPGGPPVNTEAFF
TGCGCCAGCAGATCCCCCGGGGGGCCCCCAGTTAACACTGAAGCTTTCTTT
>TRBV6-1|TRBJ1-5|few|TRBD1
CASREGANQPQHF
TGTGCCAGTAGAGAGGGGGCTAATCAGCCCCAGCATTTT
>TRBV7-9|TRBJ2-7|.|TRBD2
CASSPSGRASYEQYF
TGTGCCAGCAGTCCAAGCGGGAGGGCCAGCTACGAGCAGTACTTC
>TRBV18|TRBJ2-4|.|TRBD1
CASSPATGYDIQYF
TGTGCCAGCAGTCCCGCGACAGGGTATGACATTCAGTACTTC
>TRBV10-1|TRBJ1-4|.|TRBD1
CASSGSGTGEKLFF
TGCGCCAGCAGTGGATCCGGGACAGGGGAAAAACTGTTTTTT
>TRBV4-1|TRBJ2-6|.|TRBD2
CASSLKNRTSGLSGANVLTF
TGCGCCAGCAGCCTAAAAAACAGGACTAGCGGGTTATCTGGGGCCAACGTCCTGACTTTC
>TRBV6-5|TRBJ1-2|.|TRBD1
CASRRTGGYYGYTF
TGTGCCAGCAGGCGTACAGGGGGCTACTATGGCTACACCTTC
>TRBV29-1|TRBJ1-1|.|.
CSVDRGVGGYTEAFF
TGCAGCGTTGATCGGGGGGTTGGTGGGTACACTGAAGCTTTCTTT
>TRBV11-2|TRBJ1-3|.|TRBD1
CASKTVDRGSNGNTIYF
TGTGCCAGCAAAACGGTGGACAGGGGGTCAAACGGAAACACCATATATTTT
>TRBV6-5|TRBJ1-3|.|.
CASSYSMRSGNTIYF
TGTGCCAGCAGTTACTCGATGCGTTCGGGAAACACCATATATTTT
>TRBV15|TRBJ1-5|.|.
CATSRDLPNQPQHF
TGTGCCACCAGCAGAGATCTTCCTAATCAGCCCCAGCATTTT
>TRBV6-5|TRBJ1-1|.|.
CASSAGVTEAFF
TGTGCCAGCAGTGCAGGGGTCACTGAAGCTTTCTTT
>TRBV27|TRBJ2-3|.|.
CASRRGHGTDTQYF
TGTGCCAGCCGGAGGGGGCATGGCACAGATACGCAGTATTTT
>TRBV6-1|TRBJ1-1|.|.
CASSKEGEAEAFF
TGTGCCAGCAGCAAAGAGGGCGAGGCTGAAGCTTTCTTT
>TRBV28|TRBJ2-4|.|TRBD2
CASSLYGRAGGKNIQYF
TGTGCCAGCAGTTTATATGGTCGGGCGGGGGGCAAAAACATTCAGTACTTC
>TRBV27|TRBJ1-1|.|.
CASSSSAGQYTEAFF
TGTGCCAGCAGTTCCTCGGCAGGGCAATACACTGAAGCTTTCTTT
>TRBV7-2|TRBJ2-3|.|.
CASSSRSGDTQYF
TGTGCCAGCAGCTCCCGGTCGGGAGATACGCAGTATTTT
>TRBV19|TRBJ2-7|.|.
CASGRDTTYEQYF
TGTGCCAGCGGCCGGGACACGACCTACGAGCAGTACTTC
>TRBV4-2|TRBJ2-3|.|.
CASSQEEGGGYTQYF
TGTGCCAGCAGCCAAGAGGAGGGTGGGGGTTATACGCAGTATTTT
>TRBV2|TRBJ2-7|.|TRBD2
CASRSAGGNYEQYF
TGTGCCAGCCGGTCCGCGGGAGGGAACTACGAGCAGTACTTC
>TRBV4-1|TRBJ1-4|.|TRBD1
CASSQLDRGINEKLFF
TGCGCCAGCAGCCAATTGGACAGGGGGATTAATGAAAAACTGTTTTTT
>TRBV9|TRBJ2-3|.|TRBD2
CASSSGLAGGSDTQYF
TGTGCCAGCAGCTCCGGACTAGCGGGAGGTTCAGATACGCAGTATTTT
>TRBV6-6|TRBJ1-2|once|.
CASTRSYGYTF
TGTGCCAGCACTAGAAGCTATGGCTACACCTTC
>TRBV5-1|TRBJ2-7|.|.
CASSLGPAGLEQYF
TGCGCCAGCAGCTTGGGCCCGGCGGGCCTCGAGCAGTACTTC
>TRBV5-1|TRBJ2-7|once|.
CASRRSSSYEQYF
TGCGCCAGCAGGCGGAGTAGCTCCTACGAGCAGTACTTC
>TRBV7-9|TRBJ2-7|.|.
CASSSTPPREQYF
TGTGCCAGCAGCTCGACACCTCCCAGGGAGCAGTACTTC
>TRBV5-1|TRBJ2-7|once|.
CASSQDSYEQYF
TGCGCCAGCTCACAGGACTCCTACGAGCAGTACTTC
>TRBV7-9|TRBJ1-1|.|TRBD1
CASSEAGTGGVPDTEAFF
TGTGCCAGCAGCGAAGCCGGGACAGGGGGCGTTCCGGACACTGAAGCTTTCTTT
>TRBV4-1|TRBJ1-5|.|TRBD1
CASSHDGRGLRPQHF
TGCGCCAGCAGCCACGACGGCAGGGGGCTTAGGCCCCAGCATTTT
>TRBV7-7|TRBJ2-3|once|.
CASSLSHTDTQYF
TGTGCTAGCAGCTTAAGCCACACAGATACGCAGTATTTT
>TRBV28|TRBJ2-1|.|TRBD2
CASSLRLAGMGEQFF
TGTGCCAGCAGTTTAAGGCTAGCGGGCATGGGGGAGCAGTTCTTC
>TRBV7-8|TRBJ1-1|few|.
CASSLGGGGNTEAFF
TGTGCCAGCAGCTTAGGAGGGGGGGGGAACACTGAAGCTTTCTTT
>TRBV4-2|TRBJ1-1|.|.
CASSLASGKSTEAFF
TGTGCCAGCAGCCTTGCCTCAGGGAAAAGCACTGAAGCTTTCTTT
>TRBV6-1|TRBJ1-1|.|.
CASSDRRSGNTEAFF
TGTGCCAGCAGTGATAGGAGGTCGGGGAACACTGAAGCTTTCTTT
>TRBV27|TRBJ1-1|.|TRBD1
CASKTGVNTEAFF
TGTGCCAGCAAGACAGGGGTGAACACTGAAGCTTTCTTT